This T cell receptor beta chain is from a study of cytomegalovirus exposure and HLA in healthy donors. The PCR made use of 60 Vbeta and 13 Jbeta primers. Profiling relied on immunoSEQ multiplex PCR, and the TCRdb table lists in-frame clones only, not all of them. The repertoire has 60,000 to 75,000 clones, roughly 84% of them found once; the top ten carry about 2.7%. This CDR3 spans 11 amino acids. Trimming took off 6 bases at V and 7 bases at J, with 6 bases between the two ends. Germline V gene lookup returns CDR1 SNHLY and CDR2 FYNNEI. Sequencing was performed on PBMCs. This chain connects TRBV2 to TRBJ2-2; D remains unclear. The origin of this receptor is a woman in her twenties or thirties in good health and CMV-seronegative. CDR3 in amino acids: CASSRDGELFF. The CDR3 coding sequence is TGTGCCAGCAGCCGCGACGGGGAGCTGTTTTTT.